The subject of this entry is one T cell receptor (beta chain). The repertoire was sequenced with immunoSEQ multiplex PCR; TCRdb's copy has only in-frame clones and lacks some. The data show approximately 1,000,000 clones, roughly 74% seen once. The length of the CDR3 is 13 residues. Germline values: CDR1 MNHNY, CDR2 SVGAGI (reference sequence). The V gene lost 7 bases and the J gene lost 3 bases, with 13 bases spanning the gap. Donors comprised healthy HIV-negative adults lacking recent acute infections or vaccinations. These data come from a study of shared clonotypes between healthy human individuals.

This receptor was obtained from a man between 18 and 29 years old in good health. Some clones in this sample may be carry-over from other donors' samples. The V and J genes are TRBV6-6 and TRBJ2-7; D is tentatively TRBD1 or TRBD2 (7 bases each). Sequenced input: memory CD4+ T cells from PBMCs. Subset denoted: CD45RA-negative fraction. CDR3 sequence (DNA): TGTGCCAGCACCGGGGGGACAGTCTACGAGCAGTACTTC. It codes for CASTGGTVYEQYF.